The 17 T cell receptor beta chains reported below all come from one sample, sequenced in a study of blood T cell repertoires in COVID-19 (dated by TCRdb to between 2020 and 2021). The library was made by the immunoSEQ multiplex PCR assay. TCRdb stores this immuneACCESS table with in-frame sequences only. Part of the clones is absent; in the studies checked, under half of the shortfall reflects unresolved V genes, and no reason is known for the rest. Within this sample are around 420,000 clones, with around 90% of them counted one time only. The top ten constitute approximately 2% of the sample. The sequencing input was PBMCs or T cells enriched from blood (not recorded which). These TCRs come from a woman aged 40 to 49 with acute COVID-19.

The chain couples TRBV21-1 to TRBJ2-5; TRBD1 was called by the table and not checked on the DNA. TRBV21-1 is noted as a pseudogene. This CDR3 comprises 15 residues. The CDR3 DNA sequence: TGTGCCAGCAGCAAACTTGGCAGGGGGCCTAAGACCCAGTACTTC. This gives the protein CASSKLGRGPKTQYF.

The chain uses TRBV6-5 and TRBJ1-5; the D gene is possibly TRBD1 (5 bases). Germline CDR1 is MNHEY and CDR2 is SVGAGI. The length of the CDR3 is 14 residues. Trimming cost V 5 bases and J 7 bases, with 15 bases left between them. Here the CDR3 DNA reads TGTGCCAGCAGTCCCGACAGTCCCAGCCAGCCCCAGCATTTT. It specifies CASSPDSPSQPQHF.

The chain couples TRBV5-5 to TRBJ1-3; no clear D gene. Germline-derived CDR1 and CDR2 are SGHKS and YYEKEE (reference sequence). Trimming removed 2 bases from V and 5 bases from J, with 26 bases in between. The CDR3 extends over 19 amino acids. The CDR3 loop reads CASSLQTYIPRDFRNTIYF. For the CDR3, the DNA is TGTGCCAGCAGCTTACAAACCTACATCCCCCGAGACTTCCGAAACACCATATATTTT.

This clone was observed a single time. The gene calls are TRBV19 and TRBJ1-2, with 9 nucleotides matching TRBD1. V lost 4 bases and J lost 4; bases outside the gene matches: 7. The germline CDR1 and CDR2 sequences are LNHDA and SQIVND (reference sequence). The CDR3 length is 15 residues. CDR3 amino acids: CASSNGTGFSYGYTF. The CDR3 DNA sequence: TGTGCCAGTAGTAACGGGACAGGGTTCAGCTATGGCTACACCTTC.

This chain links TRBV10-3 with TRBJ1-2; TRBD1 is a possible D gene (6 bases). The CDR3 contains 13 residues. CDR1 is ENHRY and CDR2 is SYGVKD in the germline V gene. V lost 6 bases, J lost 7 bases, and 15 bases lay in between. The DNA for the CDR3 is TGTGCCATCAGGGCTAGGACAGTTAGTGGCTACACCTTC. As protein: CAIRARTVSGYTF.

This sequence joins TRBV20-1 and TRBJ1-4; tentatively, D is TRBD1 (6 bases). Germline V CDR1 and CDR2: DFQATT, SNEGSKA (reference sequence). The CDR3 runs 15 residues. V lost 3 bases, J lost 2 bases, and 13 bases lay in between. The CDR3 nucleotides read TGCAGTGCTAGTATGGCGACAGGTACTAATGAAAAACTGTTTTTT. Translating gives CSASMATGTNEKLFF.

This clone was counted between two and nine times. This chain connects TRBV27 to TRBJ2-7; a possible D gene is TRBD1 (5 bases). In germline, CDR1 is MNHEY, CDR2 SMNVEV (reference sequence). V was cut by 5 bases and J by 4 bases, with 18 bases left in between. The CDR3 runs to 15 residues. As DNA, the CDR3 is TGTGCCAGCAGTAACCAACAGGACCTGACTTACGAGCAGTACTTC. Translation gives CASSNQQDLTYEQYF.

This clone appeared a single time. The CDR3: CATSDLAGGRDTQYF. CDR3 bases: TGTGCCACCAGTGATCTAGCGGGGGGCCGAGATACGCAGTATTTT. The chain couples TRBV24-1 to TRBJ2-3; 11 bases agree with TRBD2. CDR3 length equals 15 residues. Germline loops: CDR1 KGHDR, CDR2 SFDVKD. The ends lost 3 bases at V and 5 bases at J; junction bases unmatched: 3.

With respect to this clone: Other DNA sequences in the sample encode the same CDR3. The rearrangement links TRBV15 to TRBJ1-5; TRBD1 aligns across 8 bases. From germline, CDR1 is LNHNV and CDR2 YYDKDF (reference sequence). This CDR3 comprises 14 residues. Trimming at V came to 3 bases and at J to 2 bases, leaving 0 bases not matched to a gene. CDR3 nucleotides: TGTGCCACCAGCAGGGGACAGGGCAATCAGCCCCAGCATTTT. Translation gives CATSRGQGNQPQHF.

The chain couples TRBV7-2 to TRBJ2-5; D perhaps matches TRBD1 (5 bases). The CDR3 sequence is 14 residues long. From germline, CDR1 is SGHTA and CDR2 FQGNSA. The V gene lost 5 bases and the J gene lost 0 bases, with 10 bases spanning the gap. The CDR3 bases are TGTGCCAGCAGCCTACAGGCTTACCAAGAGACCCAGTACTTC. It encodes CASSLQAYQETQYF.

The gene calls are TRBV9 and TRBJ1-4, with D unresolved. The CDR3 length is 14 residues. V dropped 10 bases and J dropped 0 bases, with 13 bases sitting between them. Germline V gene sequence: CDR1 SGDLS, CDR2 YYNGEE. The CDR3 loop reads CASTRGATNEKLFF. The CDR3 DNA is TGTGCCTCTACCCGGGGAGCAACTAATGAAAAACTGTTTTTT.

The chain carries TRBV14 and TRBJ1-3, with D unclear. Deletions cut 1 base from V and 0 bases from J, with 7 bases between. The CDR3 loop spans 15 amino acids. The germline V gene encodes CDR1 SGHDN and CDR2 FVKESK. CDR3 sequence reads: CASSQAGSSGNTIYF. CDR3 coding DNA: TGTGCCAGCAGCCAAGCCGGTAGCTCTGGAAACACCATATATTTT.

This chain uses TRBV6-1 with TRBJ1-2; no reliable D call. The CDR3 sequence is 13 residues long. Germline CDR1 is MNHNS and CDR2 is SASEGT. V was trimmed by 1 base and J by 4 bases, leaving 7 bases between them. The CDR3, as DNA: TGTGCCAGCAGTGAAGGCCGAGCCTATGGCTACACCTTC. Translating it yields CASSEGRAYGYTF.

The V gene is TRBV9, the J gene TRBJ1-1, with no clear D. CDR3 length equals 14 residues. V was shortened by 3 bases and J by 7 bases, with 16 bases between the two germline ends. Germline CDR1 is SGDLS and CDR2 is YYNGEE. In nucleotides, the CDR3 is TGTGCCAGCAGCGGGTCTGAGGGTGGTAATGAAGCTTTCTTT. Translated, it gives CASSGSEGGNEAFF.

The V and J genes are TRBV9 and TRBJ1-2; D is possibly TRBD1 (6 bases). Germline CDR1 and CDR2: SGDLS and YYNGEE. Deletions cut 4 bases from V and 4 bases from J, with 17 bases between. This CDR3 spans 15 amino acids. The CDR3 DNA reads TGTGCCAGCAGCTACCACAGGGATGGGAGCTATGGCTACACCTTC. Protein sequence: CASSYHRDGSYGYTF.

This clone has a handful of counts. In the same sample, other DNA sequences code for this CDR3. The V call is TRBV3-1 (or the pseudogene TRBV3-2), the J call TRBJ1-2; TRBD1 agrees at 7 bases. The junction had 4 bases not matched to a gene; V was cut back by 3 bases and J by 3 bases. This CDR3 has 14 residues. Germline CDR1 is LGHDT and CDR2 is YNNKEL (reference sequence). The CDR3 loop is CASSQAGGDYGYTF. In DNA form, the CDR3 reads TGTGCCAGCAGCCAGGCAGGGGGAGACTATGGCTACACCTTC.

Written as DNA, the CDR3 is TGTGCCAGCCCTCGGGATCCGGCGGGTAATTCACCCCTCCACTTT. This gives the protein CASPRDPAGNSPLHF. The chain links TRBV2 to TRBJ1-6, with D unresolved. Trimming pared 8 bases from V and 6 bases from J, leaving 17 bases between. This CDR3 has 15 residues. Germline loops: CDR1 SNHLY, CDR2 FYNNEI.